This T cell receptor beta chain appears in the sequencing data of a study of regulatory T cells in long-lasting Graves disease. The time point is: newly diagnosed GD, antithyroid drugs for less than 3 months. RNA isolated from PBMCs was used to make the TCR library. This clonotype was counted many times. According to the study, TCR beta libraries were built with iRepertoire HTBI primers and CDR3-region Arm-PCR. TCRdb reprocessed the multiplex PCR reads via MiXCR and lists one record per CDR3 protein. The sample holds roughly 410,000 distinct CDR3 sequences, over 14% seen once. The sample was also reused in another study, on T cells in Graves' hyperthyroidism and ophthalmopathy. That work states: Lactation, pregnancy, other autoimmune disease or uncontrolled infection excluded patients. Each diagnosis was grounded in clinical symptoms, serum thyroxine and TRAb, thyroid ultrasound, and orbital computed tomography.

The sample consisted of peripheral blood mononuclear cells (PBMCs), taken at new diagnosis, from a patient treated with antithyroid drugs. This sequence was found in a woman aged 35 to 49 with Graves disease.

Here the CDR3 DNA reads TGTGCCAGCAGCTTAGCATTGTGGCAGGGTGGGGCCAACGTCCTGACTTTC. Translating gives CASSLALWQGGANVLTF. The chain recombines TRBV11-2 with TRBJ2-6; perhaps TRBD1 as D (5 bases). V was pared by 1 base and J by 3 bases, with 13 bases between. Germline V gene sequence: CDR1 SGHAT, CDR2 FQNNGV. The CDR3 length is 17 residues.